These 16 T cell receptor beta chains were sequenced from one sample in a study of cytomegalovirus exposure and HLA in healthy donors. The PCR used 60 Vbeta and 13 Jbeta primers. Profiling relied on immunoSEQ multiplex PCR, and the TCRdb table lists in-frame clones only, not all of them. The repertoire holds roughly 150,000 clones, with roughly 72% as singletons. Sequencing used PBMCs. The receptors shown here come from a man aged 40-49 years in good health and CMV-seronegative.

This chain connects TRBV4-2 to TRBJ2-5; possibly TRBD2 for D (6 bases). V was clipped by 1 base and J by 2 bases, with 14 bases between them. CDR1 LGHNA and CDR2 YNFKEQ come from the germline V gene. This CDR3 has 16 amino acids. CDR3 DNA sequence: TGTGCCAGCAGCCAAGCCCGGGTCGGGGGACAAGAGACCCAGTACTTC. It codes for CASSQARVGGQETQYF.

This clone has a handful of counts. The CDR3 region is CASSLGGLAEAFF. CDR3 in DNA: TGCGCCAGCAGCCTAGGGGGTTTGGCTGAAGCTTTCTTT. This chain connects TRBV5-1 to TRBJ1-1; tentative D call: TRBD1 (6 bases). This CDR3 has 13 amino acids. V lost 4 bases, J lost 6 bases, and 13 bases lay in between. CDR1 and CDR2 from the germline V gene are SGHRS and YFSETQ.

This clone was counted once. The chain joins TRBV9 to TRBJ2-5; tentatively, D is TRBD1 (8 bases). Trimming took 1 base from V and 4 from J, leaving 14 bases between them. In germline, CDR1 is SGDLS, CDR2 YYNGEE. The CDR3 is 15 residues long. For the CDR3, the DNA is TGTGCCAGCAGCGTACTGACAGGGGAGGGAGAGACCCAGTACTTC. This sequence encodes CASSVLTGEGETQYF.

V gene TRBV25-1 combines with J gene TRBJ2-7, with TRBD1 identical over 7 bases. Germline assignment: CDR1 MGHDK and CDR2 SYGVNS. The CDR3 has 15 amino acids. V shed 4 bases, J shed 3 bases, and the junction held 9 bases outside the gene matches. This CDR3 is CASSATIGTDYEQYF. In DNA, the CDR3 is TGTGCCAGCAGTGCAACCATCGGGACAGACTACGAGCAGTACTTC.

The J gene is TRBJ2-5, the V gene TRBV5-1; D is undetermined. CDR1 is SGHRS, CDR2 YFSETQ, per germline. The ends were cut back, 4 bases at V and 0 bases at J, with 10 bases in the middle. The CDR3 runs 14 residues. CDR3: CASSPWQYQETQYF. The DNA for the CDR3 is TGCGCCAGCAGCCCCTGGCAGTACCAAGAGACCCAGTACTTC.

J is TRBJ1-2 and V is TRBV19; unclear D gene. Trimming removed 4 bases at V and 7 bases at J, with 7 bases between. Germline assignment: CDR1 LNHDA and CDR2 SQIVND (reference sequence). The CDR3 is made up of 11 amino acids. In DNA, the CDR3 is TGTGCCAGTAGTAGGGCGTCTGGCTACACCTTC. This sequence encodes CASSRASGYTF.

This chain links TRBV12-5 with TRBJ1-2, with 9 bases aligning to TRBD1. Germline V gene sequence: CDR1 LGHNT, CDR2 FRNRAP. CDR3 length: 13 residues. Trimming took 5 bases from V and 6 from J; bases not matched to a gene: 4. The CDR3 protein is CASGKGQGDGYTF. The CDR3 DNA reads TGTGCTAGTGGTAAGGGACAGGGAGATGGCTACACCTTC. The whole variable domain, filled in from reference TRBV12-5 and TRBJ1-2, reads DARVTQTPRHKVTEMGQEVTMRCQPILGHNTVFWYRQTMMQGLELLAYFRNRAPLDDSGMPKDRFSAEMPDATLATLKIQPSEPRDSAVYFCASGKGQGDGYTFGSGTRLTVV.

In this sample, this clone turned up a few times. The junction does not match germline at one end; this may be a read error. CDR3 loop: CASIPWAF. CDR3 in DNA: TGTGCCAGCATCCCTTGGGCTTTT. The chain couples TRBV7-9 to TRBJ1-1; no reliable D call. Per germline, CDR1 SEHNR and CDR2 FQNEAQ (reference sequence). The CDR3 length is 8 residues.

V gene TRBV7-9 combines with J gene TRBJ2-7; D may be TRBD1 (5 bases). CDR3 length: 15 residues. Germline V gene lookup returns CDR1 SEHNR and CDR2 FQNEAQ (reference sequence). Trimming stripped 2 bases from V and 3 bases from J, with 14 bases between. CDR3 residues: CASSLQGGGNYEQYF. The CDR3 DNA follows: TGTGCCAGCAGCTTACAGGGTGGTGGGAACTACGAGCAGTACTTC.

As concerns this clone: Its ends do not fully match the called genes, so a read error is possible. This chain links TRBV2 with TRBJ1-4; 7 nucleotides align to TRBD1. CDR3 length equals 15 residues. The V gene's germline CDR1 is SNHLY and CDR2 FYNNEI. This CDR3 is CARSEGDSLNEKLFF. The DNA of the CDR3 is TGTGCCAGAAGTGAAGGGGACAGCCTTAATGAAAAACTGTTTTTT.

This clone was seen a few times. The chain links TRBV6-5 to TRBJ2-1, with D perhaps TRBD2 (5 bases). Germline CDR1 reads MNHEY; CDR2 reads SVGAGI. V was clipped by 5 bases and J by 0 bases, with 8 bases between them. The CDR3 covers 14 residues. CDR3 bases: TGTGCCAGCAGTCGAGGGAGCTCCTACAATGAGCAGTTCTTC. Residues: CASSRGSSYNEQFF.

This clone was observed a handful of times. This chain connects TRBV9 to TRBJ2-7; tentative D call: TRBD2 (6 bases). This CDR3 region has 12 residues. The germline V gene encodes CDR1 SGDLS and CDR2 YYNGEE. V gave up 6 bases and J gave up 8 bases, with 15 bases separating them. CDR3 in DNA: TGTGCCAGCAATAGCGGCCAAAGGAAGCAGTACTTC. It codes for CASNSGQRKQYF.

This chain uses TRBV10-1 with TRBJ2-5; 8 nucleotides agree with TRBD2. The germline V gene encodes CDR1 WNHNN and CDR2 SYGVQD (reference sequence). The CDR3 has 15 residues. V gave up 0 bases and J gave up 5 bases; unmatched junction bases: 5. CDR3 nucleotides: TGCGCCAGCAGTGAGTCGAGGATAGCGGGGGAGACCCAGTACTTC. It translates to CASSESRIAGETQYF.

CDR3 in DNA: TGTGCCAGCAGCCTCCGGGACAGGGTAGCTCAGCCCCAGCATTTT. Translating gives CASSLRDRVAQPQHF. This chain links TRBV5-6 with TRBJ1-5; 9 nucleotides agree with TRBD1. Germline V gene sequence: CDR1 SGHDT, CDR2 YYEEEE. This CDR3 spans 15 amino acids. With V trimmed by 4 bases and J by 6 bases, 8 bases remained unmatched.

This chain joins TRBV29-1 and TRBJ2-7; 8 nucleotides align to TRBD1. The trim removed 5 bases at V and 1 base at J, leaving 7 bases unmatched. The CDR3 covers 14 residues. Germline V gene sequence: CDR1 SQVTM, CDR2 ANQGSEA. DNA for the CDR3: TGCAGCGTTTCCGACAGGGGCCTTTCCTACGAGCAGTACTTC. It codes for CSVSDRGLSYEQYF.

CDR3 sequence: CASSSLGTGDHEQYF. DNA of the CDR3: TGTGCCAGCAGCTCTCTCGGGACAGGGGACCACGAGCAGTACTTC. V usage is TRBV14 and J usage is TRBJ2-7; TRBD1 matches at 10 bases. CDR3 length equals 15 residues. After removal of 5 bases from V and 5 bases from J, the junction contained 9 bases not matched to a gene. Germline V gene lookup returns CDR1 SGHDN and CDR2 FVKESK.